The sequence of this T cell receptor (beta chain) was determined in a study of shared clonotypes between healthy human individuals. About the study: The composition of the donors was a couple of women and three men aged 18 to 49. Study-wide results and limits: Estimated richness values were generally larger in naive subsets than in memory subsets.

TCRdb keeps only in-frame clones here, not all; method: immunoSEQ multiplex PCR. Found here are 2 million to 2.5 million clones, under 97% of them singletons; the top ten hold around 0.13%. Germline V gene sequence: CDR1 LGHNA, CDR2 YSLEER. Germline trimming cut 3 bases from V and 5 bases from J; bases unmatched to any gene: 10. The CDR3 loop spans 18 amino acids. With respect to this clone: Its specificity is not known.

Sequencing was performed on naive CD4+ T cells sorted from blood. Subset of the sample: CD45RA+ positively selected. The sequence came from a man between 18 and 35 years old in good health. The J gene is TRBJ2-5, the V gene TRBV4-3, with 15 bases aligning to TRBD2. CDR3 sequence: CASSQALGLAGGPETQYF. For the CDR3, the DNA is TGCGCCAGCAGCCAGGCCTTAGGACTAGCGGGAGGGCCGGAGACCCAGTACTTC.